The text below deals with one T cell receptor (beta chain). This CDR3 contains 15 residues. V was shortened by 0 bases and J by 8 bases, with 13 bases between the two germline ends. Per the germline V gene, CDR1 is LGHDT and CDR2 is YNNKEL (reference sequence). Assay: immunoSEQ multiplex PCR; the TCRdb copy retains only in-frame clones and omits some. The sample shows about 270,000 clones, approximately 91% of them seen only once. This entry comes from a study of blood T cell repertoires in COVID-19. Sequencing input: PBMCs or T cells enriched from blood (not recorded which). The chain links TRBV3-1 (or the pseudogene TRBV3-2) to TRBJ1-4; maybe TRBD1 (6 bases). The origin of this receptor is a middle-aged woman with acute COVID-19. CDR3 in amino acids: CASSQEAGTREKLFF. For the CDR3, the DNA is TGTGCCAGCAGCCAAGAGGCCGGGACAAGGGAAAAACTGTTTTTT.